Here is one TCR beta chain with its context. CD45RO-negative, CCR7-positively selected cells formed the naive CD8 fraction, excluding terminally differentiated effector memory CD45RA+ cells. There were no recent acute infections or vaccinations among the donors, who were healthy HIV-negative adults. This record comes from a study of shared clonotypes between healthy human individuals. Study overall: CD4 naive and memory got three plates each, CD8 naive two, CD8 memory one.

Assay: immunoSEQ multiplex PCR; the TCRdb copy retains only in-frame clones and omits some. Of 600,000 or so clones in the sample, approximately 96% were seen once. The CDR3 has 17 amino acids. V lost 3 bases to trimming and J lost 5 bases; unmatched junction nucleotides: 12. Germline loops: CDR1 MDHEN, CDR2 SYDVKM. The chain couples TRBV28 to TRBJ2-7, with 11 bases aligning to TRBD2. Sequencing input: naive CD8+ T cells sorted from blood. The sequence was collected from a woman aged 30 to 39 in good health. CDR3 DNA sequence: TGTGCCAGCAGTTTGGCCCCCCCTAGCGGGAGGACCCACGAGCAGTACTTC. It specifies CASSLAPPSGRTHEQYF.